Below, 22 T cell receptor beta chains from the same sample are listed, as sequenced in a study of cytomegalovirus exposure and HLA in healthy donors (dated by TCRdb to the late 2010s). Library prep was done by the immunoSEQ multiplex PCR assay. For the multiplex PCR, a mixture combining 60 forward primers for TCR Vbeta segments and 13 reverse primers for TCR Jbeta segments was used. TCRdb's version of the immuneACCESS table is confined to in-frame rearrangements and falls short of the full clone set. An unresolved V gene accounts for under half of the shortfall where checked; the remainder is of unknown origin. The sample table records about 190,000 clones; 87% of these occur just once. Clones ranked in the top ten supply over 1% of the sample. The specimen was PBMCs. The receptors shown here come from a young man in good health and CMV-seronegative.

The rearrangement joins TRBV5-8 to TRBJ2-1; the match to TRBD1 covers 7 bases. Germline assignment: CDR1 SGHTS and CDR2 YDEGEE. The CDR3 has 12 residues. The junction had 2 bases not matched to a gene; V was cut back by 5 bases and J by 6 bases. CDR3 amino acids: CASRGTANEQFF. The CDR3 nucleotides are TGTGCCAGCAGAGGGACAGCCAATGAGCAGTTCTTC.

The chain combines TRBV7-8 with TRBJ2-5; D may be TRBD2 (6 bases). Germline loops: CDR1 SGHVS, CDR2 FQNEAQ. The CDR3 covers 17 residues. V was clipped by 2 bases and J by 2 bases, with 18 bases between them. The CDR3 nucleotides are TGTGCCAGCAGCTTAATAAGTAGCGGAGATAATCAAGAGACCCAGTACTTC. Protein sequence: CASSLISSGDNQETQYF.

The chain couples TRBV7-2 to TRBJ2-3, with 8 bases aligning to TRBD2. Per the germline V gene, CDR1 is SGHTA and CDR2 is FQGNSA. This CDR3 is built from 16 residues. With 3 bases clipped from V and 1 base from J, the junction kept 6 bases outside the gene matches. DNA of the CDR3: TGTGCCAGCAGCTTTACCGGGGGGGCTGGCACAGATACGCAGTATTTT. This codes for CASSFTGGAGTDTQYF.

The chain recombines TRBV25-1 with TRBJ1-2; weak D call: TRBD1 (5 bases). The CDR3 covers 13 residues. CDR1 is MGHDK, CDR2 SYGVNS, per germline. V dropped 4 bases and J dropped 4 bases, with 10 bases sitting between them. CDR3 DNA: TGTGCCAGCAGTGCAGGGCAGATCTATGGCTACACCTTC. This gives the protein CASSAGQIYGYTF.

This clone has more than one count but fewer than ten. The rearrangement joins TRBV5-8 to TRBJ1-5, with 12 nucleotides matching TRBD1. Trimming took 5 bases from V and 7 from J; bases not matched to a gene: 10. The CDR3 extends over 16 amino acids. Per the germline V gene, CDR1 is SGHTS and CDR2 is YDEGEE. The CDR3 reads CASSFRDRGLRQPQHF. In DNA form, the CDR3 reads TGTGCCAGCAGTTTCCGGGACAGGGGGCTAAGACAGCCCCAGCATTTT.

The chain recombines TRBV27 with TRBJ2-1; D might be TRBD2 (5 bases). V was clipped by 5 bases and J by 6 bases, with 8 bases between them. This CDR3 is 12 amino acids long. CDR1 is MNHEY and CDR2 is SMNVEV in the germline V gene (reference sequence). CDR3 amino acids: CASSPSRNEQFF. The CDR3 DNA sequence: TGTGCCAGCAGTCCTAGCCGCAATGAGCAGTTCTTC.

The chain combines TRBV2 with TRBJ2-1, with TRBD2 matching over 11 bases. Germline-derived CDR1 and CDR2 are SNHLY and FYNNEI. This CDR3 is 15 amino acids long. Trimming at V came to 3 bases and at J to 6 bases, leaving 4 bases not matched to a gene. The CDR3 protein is CASSDLTSGTNEQFF. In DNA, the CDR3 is TGTGCCAGCAGTGATCTGACTAGCGGGACCAATGAGCAGTTCTTC.

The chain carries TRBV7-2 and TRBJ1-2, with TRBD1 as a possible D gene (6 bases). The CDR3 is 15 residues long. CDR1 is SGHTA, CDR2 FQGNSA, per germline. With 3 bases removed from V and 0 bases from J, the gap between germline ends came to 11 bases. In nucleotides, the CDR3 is TGTGCCAGCAGCTTCCAACAGGGCGCTAACTATGGCTACACCTTC. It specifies CASSFQQGANYGYTF.

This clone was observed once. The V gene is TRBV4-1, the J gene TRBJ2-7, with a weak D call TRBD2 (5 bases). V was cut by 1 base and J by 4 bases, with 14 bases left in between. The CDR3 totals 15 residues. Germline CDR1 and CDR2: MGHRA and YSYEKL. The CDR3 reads CASSQASGVGYEQYF. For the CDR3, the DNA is TGCGCCAGCAGCCAAGCTTCCGGGGTAGGGTACGAGCAGTACTTC.

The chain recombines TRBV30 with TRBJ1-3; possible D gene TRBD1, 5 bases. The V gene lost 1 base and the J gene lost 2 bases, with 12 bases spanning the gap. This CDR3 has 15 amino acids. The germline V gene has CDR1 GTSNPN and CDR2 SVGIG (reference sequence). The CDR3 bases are TGTGCCTGGAGTGATGGGGGGGTCGCTGGAAACACCATATATTTT. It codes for CAWSDGGVAGNTIYF.

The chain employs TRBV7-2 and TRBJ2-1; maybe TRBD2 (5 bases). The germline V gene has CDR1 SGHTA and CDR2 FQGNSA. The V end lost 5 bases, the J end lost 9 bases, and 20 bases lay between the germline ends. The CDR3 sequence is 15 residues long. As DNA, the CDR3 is TGTGCCAGCAGCGCTGACTCCCGGGGTGCGTTTGAGCAGTTCTTC. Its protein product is CASSADSRGAFEQFF.

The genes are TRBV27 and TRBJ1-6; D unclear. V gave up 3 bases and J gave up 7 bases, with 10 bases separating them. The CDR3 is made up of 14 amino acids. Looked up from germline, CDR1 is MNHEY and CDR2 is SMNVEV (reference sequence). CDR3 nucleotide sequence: TGTGCCAGCAGTTTCCGGCAGGCCAATTCACCCCTCCACTTT. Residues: CASSFRQANSPLHF.

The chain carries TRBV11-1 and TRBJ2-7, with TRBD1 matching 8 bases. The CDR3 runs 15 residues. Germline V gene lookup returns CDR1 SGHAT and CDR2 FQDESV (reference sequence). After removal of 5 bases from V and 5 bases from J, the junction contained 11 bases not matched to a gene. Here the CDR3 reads CASSPRTGKGNEQYF. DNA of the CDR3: TGTGCCAGCAGCCCAAGGACAGGGAAGGGGAACGAGCAGTACTTC.

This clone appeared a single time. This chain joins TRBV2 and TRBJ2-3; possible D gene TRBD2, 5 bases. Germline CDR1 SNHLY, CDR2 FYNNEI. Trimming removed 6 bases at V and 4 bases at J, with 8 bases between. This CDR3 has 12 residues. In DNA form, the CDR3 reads TGTGCCAGCAGACCGGAGGCAGATACGCAGTATTTT. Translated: CASRPEADTQYF.

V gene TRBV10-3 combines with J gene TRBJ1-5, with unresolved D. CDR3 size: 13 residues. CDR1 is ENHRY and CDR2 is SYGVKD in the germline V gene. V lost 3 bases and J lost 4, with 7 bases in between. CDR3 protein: CAISDGENQPQHF. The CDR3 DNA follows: TGTGCCATCAGTGACGGGGAGAATCAGCCCCAGCATTTT.

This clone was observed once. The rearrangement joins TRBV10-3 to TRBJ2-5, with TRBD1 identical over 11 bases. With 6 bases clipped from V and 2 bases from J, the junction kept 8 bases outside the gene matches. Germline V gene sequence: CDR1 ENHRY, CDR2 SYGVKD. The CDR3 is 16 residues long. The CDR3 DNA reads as TGTGCCATCAGGCCGGGGACAGGGGGGGGACAAGAGACCCAGTACTTC. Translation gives CAIRPGTGGGQETQYF.

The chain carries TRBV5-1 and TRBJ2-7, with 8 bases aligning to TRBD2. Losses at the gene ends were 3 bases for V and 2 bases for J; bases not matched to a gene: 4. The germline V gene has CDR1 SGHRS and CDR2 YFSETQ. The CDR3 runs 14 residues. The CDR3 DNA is TGCGCCAGCAGCTCCGGGGGGGGAACCTACGAGCAGTACTTC. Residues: CASSSGGGTYEQYF.

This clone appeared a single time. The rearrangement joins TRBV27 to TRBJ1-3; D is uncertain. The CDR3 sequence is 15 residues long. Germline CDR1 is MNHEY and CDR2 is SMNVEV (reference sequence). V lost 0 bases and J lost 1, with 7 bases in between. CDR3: CASSLSAGSGNTIYF. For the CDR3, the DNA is TGTGCCAGCAGTTTATCTGCGGGGTCTGGAAACACCATATATTTT.

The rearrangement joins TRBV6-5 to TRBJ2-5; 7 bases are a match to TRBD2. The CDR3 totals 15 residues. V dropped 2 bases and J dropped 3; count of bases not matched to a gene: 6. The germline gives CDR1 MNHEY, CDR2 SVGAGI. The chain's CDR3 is CASSYAKRGEETQYF. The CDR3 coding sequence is TGTGCCAGCAGTTACGCCAAGCGGGGAGAAGAGACCCAGTACTTC.

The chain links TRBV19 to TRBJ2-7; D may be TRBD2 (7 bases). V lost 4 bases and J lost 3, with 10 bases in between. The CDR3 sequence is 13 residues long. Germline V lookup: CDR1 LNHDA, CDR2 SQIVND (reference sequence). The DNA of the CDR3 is TGTGCCAGTAGTAACAGGGAGGGCTACGAGCAGTACTTC. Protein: CASSNREGYEQYF.

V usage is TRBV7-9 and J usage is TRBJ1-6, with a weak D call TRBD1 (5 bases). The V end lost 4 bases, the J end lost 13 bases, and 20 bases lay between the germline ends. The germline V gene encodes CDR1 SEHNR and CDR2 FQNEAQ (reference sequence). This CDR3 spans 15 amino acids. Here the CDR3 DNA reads TGTGCCAGCAGCTCTCCAGCCGGGGGATTGCGCCCCCTCCACTTT. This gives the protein CASSSPAGGLRPLHF.

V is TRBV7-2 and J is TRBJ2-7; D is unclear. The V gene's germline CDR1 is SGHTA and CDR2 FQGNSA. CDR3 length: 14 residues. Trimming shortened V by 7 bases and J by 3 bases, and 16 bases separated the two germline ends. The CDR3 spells CASTPPGSYYEQYF. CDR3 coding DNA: TGTGCCAGCACCCCCCCCGGGTCTTACTACGAGCAGTACTTC. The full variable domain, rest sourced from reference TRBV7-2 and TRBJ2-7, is GAGVSQSPSNKVTEKGKDVELRCDPISGHTALYWYRQSLGQGLEFLIYFQGNSAPDKSGLPSDRFSAERTGGSVSTLTIQRTQQEDSAVYLCASTPPGSYYEQYFGPGTRLTVT.